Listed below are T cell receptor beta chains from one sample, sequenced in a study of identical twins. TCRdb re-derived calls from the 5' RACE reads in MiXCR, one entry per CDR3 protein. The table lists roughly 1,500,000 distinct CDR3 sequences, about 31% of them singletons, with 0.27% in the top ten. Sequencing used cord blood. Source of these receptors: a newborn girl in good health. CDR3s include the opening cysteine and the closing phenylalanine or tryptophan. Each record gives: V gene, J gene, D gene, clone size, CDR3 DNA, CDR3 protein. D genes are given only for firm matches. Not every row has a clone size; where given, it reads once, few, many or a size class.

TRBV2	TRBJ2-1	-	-	TGTGCCAGCATTTCAGCGGCCTCCTACGAGCAGTTCTTC	CASISAASYEQFF
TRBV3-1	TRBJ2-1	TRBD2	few	TGTGCCAGCAGCCGGAGCCTAGCGGGGGGAGACAATGAGCAGTTCTTC	CASSRSLAGGDNEQFF
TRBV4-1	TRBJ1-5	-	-	TGCGCCAGCAGCCCCTACGACGGTAGCAATCAGCCCCAGCATTTT	CASSPYDGSNQPQHF
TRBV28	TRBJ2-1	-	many	TGTGCCAGCAGCCCATCGGACTATCGCAATGAGCAGTTCTTC	CASSPSDYRNEQFF
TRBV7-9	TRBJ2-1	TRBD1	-	TGTGCCAGCAGCTTATACGGTGGGACAGGGGCCTACAATGAGCAGTTCTTC	CASSLYGGTGAYNEQFF
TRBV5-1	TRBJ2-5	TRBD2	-	TGCGCCAGCAGAACTGAGAGACTAGCGGCTTCTCAAGAGACCCAGTACTTC	CASRTERLAASQETQYF
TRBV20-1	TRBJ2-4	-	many	TGCAGTGCTAGAGTGGCAGGGCCTAGGAACATTCAGTACTTC	CSARVAGPRNIQYF
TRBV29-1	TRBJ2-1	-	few	TGCAGCGTTGAAGGCCAGGGGAACTACAATGAGCAGTTCTTC	CSVEGQGNYNEQFF
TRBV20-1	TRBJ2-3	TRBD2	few	TGCAGTGCTCACGGGACTAGCGGGAGGATAGTCGACTCCGATACGCAGTATTTT	CSAHGTSGRIVDSDTQYF
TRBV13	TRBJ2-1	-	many	TGTGCCAGCAGTTTAGCTAAATACAATGAGCAGTTCTTC	CASSLAKYNEQFF
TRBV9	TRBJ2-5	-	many	TGTGCCAGCAGCGTAGAAATTGGGATGAGGACCCAGTACTTC	CASSVEIGMRTQYF
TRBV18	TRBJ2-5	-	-	TGTGCCAGCTCACCGATTGGAACCGATCAGACCCAGTACTTC	CASSPIGTDQTQYF
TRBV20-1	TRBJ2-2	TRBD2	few	TGCAGTGCTAGAGGACTAGCGGGCACCGGGGAGCTGTTTTTT	CSARGLAGTGELFF
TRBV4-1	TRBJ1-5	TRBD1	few	TGCGCCAGCAGCCAAGATCCCACAGGGGCCATCTTCAATCAGCCCCAGCATTTT	CASSQDPTGAIFNQPQHF
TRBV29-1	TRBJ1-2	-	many	TGCAGCGTTGATGGCAGTATGAGGGCTAACTATGGCTACACCTTC	CSVDGSMRANYGYTF
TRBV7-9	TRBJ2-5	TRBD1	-	TGTGCCAGCAGCCCGGACAGGGCTTCAGAGACCCAGTACTTC	CASSPDRASETQYF
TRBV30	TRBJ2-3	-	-	TGTGCCTGGAGTGTACGGGTCGCGCAGTATTTT	CAWSVRVAQYF
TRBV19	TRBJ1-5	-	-	TGTGCCAGTAGTATAAACGCCGGACGGTTTAGCAATCAGCCCCAGCATTTT	CASSINAGRFSNQPQHF
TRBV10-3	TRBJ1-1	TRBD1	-	TGTGCCATCAGGATGACAGGGGAGACTGAAGCTTTCTTT	CAIRMTGETEAFF
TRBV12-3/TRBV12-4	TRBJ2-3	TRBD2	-	TGTGCCAGCAGGGGTCAGACTAGCGGGAGCCCAGATACGCAGTATTTT	CASRGQTSGSPDTQYF
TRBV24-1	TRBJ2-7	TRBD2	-	TGTGCCACCAGTGATCCACTAGCGGGAGCCTACAATGAGCAGTACTTC	CATSDPLAGAYNEQYF
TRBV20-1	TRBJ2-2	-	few	TGCAGTGCTAGAGGTTTCGCTGGCGGGGAGCTGTTTTTT	CSARGFAGGELFF
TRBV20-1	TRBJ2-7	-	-	TGCAGTGCTAGGGTATTCAGGACTTCGATGAACGAGCAGTACTTC	CSARVFRTSMNEQYF
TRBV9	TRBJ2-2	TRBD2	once	TGTGCCAGCAGCGCCCAAAGCGGGAGGGGAACCGGGGAGCTGTTTTTT	CASSAQSGRGTGELFF
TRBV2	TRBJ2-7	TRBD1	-	TGTGCCAGCGAGTATAGGCCGACAGGGTTAACCTACGAGCAGTACTTC	CASEYRPTGLTYEQYF
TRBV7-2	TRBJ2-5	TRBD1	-	TGTGCCAGCAGCTTAGCGCTTTTGCAGGGGGCTAGAGAGACCCAGTACTTC	CASSLALLQGARETQYF
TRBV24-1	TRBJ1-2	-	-	TGTGCCACCAGTGATCGAGACGGCAAATATGGCTACACCTTC	CATSDRDGKYGYTF
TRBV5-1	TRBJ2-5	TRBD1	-	TGCGCCAGCACCCGGGGACAGGGCGGAGAGACCCAGTACTTC	CASTRGQGGETQYF
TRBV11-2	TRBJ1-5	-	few	TGTGCCAGCAGCTTGATTACAGGCCGACCCCAGCATTTT	CASSLITGRPQHF
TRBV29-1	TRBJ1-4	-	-	TGCAGCGTGGAATGGTATGGGTATCTGGGGCAGGGAGTCGAAAAACTGTTTTTT	CSVEWYGYLGQGVEKLFF
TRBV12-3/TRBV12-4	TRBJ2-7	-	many	TGTGCCAGCAAATCCACTGATTACGAGCAGTACTTC	CASKSTDYEQYF
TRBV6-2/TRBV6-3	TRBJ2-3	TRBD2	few	TGTGCCAGCAGTTCCGTACGGGGGACTAGCGGATACACAGATACGCAGTATTTT	CASSSVRGTSGYTDTQYF
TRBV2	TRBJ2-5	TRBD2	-	TGTGCCAGCAGTTATAGACCGGGACTAGTCCAAGAGACCCAGTACTTC	CASSYRPGLVQETQYF
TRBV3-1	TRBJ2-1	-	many	TGTGCCAGCAGCCAAGGACTACTCTCCTACAATGAGCAGTTCTTC	CASSQGLLSYNEQFF
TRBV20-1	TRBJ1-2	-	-	TGCGGTGCTAGTGCAGGATCCTACTATGGCTACACCTTC	CGASAGSYYGYTF
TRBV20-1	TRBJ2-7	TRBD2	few	TGCAGTGCTAGGGTACTAGCGGTCTACGAGCAGTACTTC	CSARVLAVYEQYF
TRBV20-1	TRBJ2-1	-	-	TGCAGTGGAGCCCGGCTCCGCAATGAGCAGTTCTTC	CSGARLRNEQFF
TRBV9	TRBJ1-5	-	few	TGTGCCAGCAGCCCTCGGGCTGACAGCCGCAATCAGCCCCAGCATTTT	CASSPRADSRNQPQHF
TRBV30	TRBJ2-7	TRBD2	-	TGTGCCTGGAACAGACAGTCGGTGGGGGGGATCTACGAGCAGTACTTC	CAWNRQSVGGIYEQYF
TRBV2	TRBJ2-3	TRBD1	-	TGTGCCAGCACAGAGAGACAGGGGAGCGTTACGCAGTATTTT	CASTERQGSVTQYF
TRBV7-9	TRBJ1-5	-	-	TGTGCCAGCAGTCCATCAGAATATAGCAATCAGCCCCAGCATTTT	CASSPSEYSNQPQHF
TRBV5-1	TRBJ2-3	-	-	TGCGCCAGCAGCTCTGGGGATCACACAGATACGCAGTATTTT	CASSSGDHTDTQYF
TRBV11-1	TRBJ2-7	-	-	TGTGCCAGCAGCCCCGCCAGGGCATACGAGCAGTACTTC	CASSPARAYEQYF
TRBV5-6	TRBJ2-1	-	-	TGTGCCAGCAGCTTGGACACAGGGAATGAGCAGTTCTTC	CASSLDTGNEQFF
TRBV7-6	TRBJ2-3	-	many	TGTGCCAGCAGCTTAAACCTAGCAGTTGATACGCAGTATTTT	CASSLNLAVDTQYF
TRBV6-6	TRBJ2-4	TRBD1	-	TGTGCCAGCAGTTACTCGAACAGGGGGGCAAGCATTCAGTACTTC	CASSYSNRGASIQYF
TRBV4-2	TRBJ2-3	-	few	TGTGCCAGCAGCCAAGGACGACAGTGGGTCACAGATACGCAGTATTTT	CASSQGRQWVTDTQYF
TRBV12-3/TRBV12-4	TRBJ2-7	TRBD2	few	TGTGCCAGCAGTTTAAGGCTAGCGGGAGTGACGACCTACGAGCAGTACTTC	CASSLRLAGVTTYEQYF
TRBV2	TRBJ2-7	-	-	TGTGCCAGCAGGGATGGGACACCCTACGAGCAGTACTTC	CASRDGTPYEQYF
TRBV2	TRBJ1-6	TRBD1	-	TGTGCCAGCAGGCAGGATCAGGGGGGGAATTCACCCCTCCACTTT	CASRQDQGGNSPLHF
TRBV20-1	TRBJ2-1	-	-	TGCAGTGCTAGATGGACTCGGAACAATGAGCAGTTCTTC	CSARWTRNNEQFF
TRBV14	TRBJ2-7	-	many	TGTGCCAGCAGCCAAGGATCGGCCGAGCAGTACTTC	CASSQGSAEQYF
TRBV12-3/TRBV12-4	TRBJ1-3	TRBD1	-	TGTGCCAGCAGGGGACAGGGAGAAGGAAACACCATATATTTT	CASRGQGEGNTIYF
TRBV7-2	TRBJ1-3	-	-	TGTGCCAGCAGCTTATGGGGAAGGGGAAACACCATATATTTT	CASSLWGRGNTIYF
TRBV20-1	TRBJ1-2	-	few	TGCAGTGCTAGAGATCTTGCAATGGAGGGCTACACCTTC	CSARDLAMEGYTF
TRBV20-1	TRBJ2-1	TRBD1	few	TGCAGTGCTACCGGCGGCCCCGGGACAGGCCTAAAACTCTCCTACAATGAGCAGTTCTTC	CSATGGPGTGLKLSYNEQFF
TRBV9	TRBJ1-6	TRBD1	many	TGTGCCAGCAGCGTAGGGGGACAGGGTCCCTATAATTCACCCCTCCACTTT	CASSVGGQGPYNSPLHF